The 30 T cell receptor beta chains below come from one sample, sequenced in a study of T-cell memory formation after mild COVID-19 (dated by TCRdb to about 2021). Libraries came from 5' RACE. The sequencing machine was an Illumina NovaSeq 6000. TCRdb itself trimmed the public reads at Q25 with fastp, ran MiXCR and retained productive beta chains. Entries are consolidated by CDR3 protein sequence, retaining the most common genes and DNA. A total of approximately 400,000 distinct CDR3 sequences appear in this sample, approximately 24% of them only once. About 10% of the sample is held by the ten biggest clonotypes. Material: PBMCs or a T cell subset sorted from them (not recorded which). These receptors came from an adult woman who had mild COVID-19 (a few samples of this study predate the infection). The sample titles of this study are shuffled in the database, so cell type and time point are left out; the donor was told from shared clones.

The CDR3 reads CASSFRYGLNQPQHF. In nucleotides, the CDR3 is TGTGCCAGCAGTTTTCGCTACGGGTTAAATCAGCCCCAGCATTTT. The V gene is TRBV12-3 or TRBV12-4, the J gene TRBJ1-5; D unclear. V was shortened by 3 bases and J by 4 bases, with 13 bases between the two germline ends. This CDR3 spans 15 amino acids.

This clonotype was seen many times. The genes are TRBV7-3 and TRBJ2-7; D is uncertain. The CDR3 is made up of 16 amino acids. Trimming cost V 0 bases and J 1 base, with 13 bases left between them. From germline, CDR1 is SGHTA and CDR2 FQGTGA. CDR3 bases: TGTGCCAGCAGCTTAACCCCCTCCGGTTCGTCCTACGAGCAGTACTTC. Protein: CASSLTPSGSSYEQYF.

This clonotype was counted only a few times. The gene calls are TRBV6-2 or TRBV6-3 and TRBJ2-1, with D perhaps TRBD1 (5 bases). Per germline, CDR1 MNHEY and CDR2 SVGEGT. The V end was cut by 0 bases, the J end by 15 bases, with 12 bases between. CDR3 size: 12 residues. CDR3 sequence reads: CASSYSILGAFF. Written as DNA, the CDR3 is TGTGCCAGCAGTTACTCGATTCTTGGGGCGTTCTTC.

This clonotype was detected a few times. The chain joins TRBV29-1 to TRBJ1-1, with D unclear. V was trimmed by 7 bases and J by 5 bases, leaving 20 bases between them. Germline CDR1 reads SQVTM; CDR2 reads ANQGSEA. CDR3 size: 14 residues. The CDR3 region has the DNA TGCAGCGCCGGCCGGTGGGAGGCGGGAACTGAAGCTTTCTTT. Residues: CSAGRWEAGTEAFF.

This clonotype was found a few times. This chain links TRBV27 with TRBJ2-7; D is unclear. The CDR3 runs to 15 residues. The ends were cut back, 6 bases at V and 3 bases at J, with 18 bases in the middle. The germline CDR1 and CDR2 sequences are MNHEY and SMNVEV (reference sequence). The CDR3 region is CASSLGPRIVYEQYF. The CDR3 bases are TGTGCCAGCAGCCTAGGCCCCCGGATCGTCTACGAGCAGTACTTC.

V gene TRBV7-3 combines with J gene TRBJ1-6; D is unclear. This CDR3 comprises 15 residues. V shed 1 base and J shed 6 bases, with 10 bases lying between them. In germline, CDR1 is SGHTA, CDR2 FQGTGA. The CDR3 DNA reads TGTGCCAGCAGCTTAATCCGTGGCGGTAATTCACCCCTCCACTTT. It yields the protein CASSLIRGGNSPLHF.

This chain uses TRBV5-1 with TRBJ1-1, with D tentatively TRBD1 (5 bases). The CDR3 consists of 14 residues. Germline V lookup: CDR1 SGHRS, CDR2 YFSETQ. Trimming left V 1 base short and J 1 base short, with 8 bases between. The CDR3 region is CASSLTGQNTEAFF. CDR3 nucleotides: TGCGCCAGCAGCTTGACAGGTCAGAACACTGAAGCTTTCTTT.

There are a few counts of this clonotype. This rearrangement joins TRBV5-6 to TRBJ2-1; the D gene is possibly TRBD1 (5 bases). The germline V and J ends were trimmed by 1 base and 8 bases, with 28 bases remaining between them. The CDR3 is made up of 19 amino acids. Per the germline V gene, CDR1 is SGHDT and CDR2 is YYEEEE. In DNA, the CDR3 is TGTGCCAGCAGCTTGAAACTCGGCAGGGTAATGCCTGTTGGGGATGAGCAGTTCTTC. This encodes CASSLKLGRVMPVGDEQFF.

The V call is TRBV7-9, the J call TRBJ2-7; 8 bases align to TRBD1. V was pared by 5 bases and J by 6 bases, with 15 bases of the junction left unmatched. There are 16 residues in the CDR3. Per the germline V gene, CDR1 is SEHNR and CDR2 is FQNEAQ (reference sequence). This chain's CDR3 is CASSPPPDRVPGEQYF. The CDR3 bases are TGTGCCAGCAGCCCCCCCCCGGACAGGGTTCCCGGCGAGCAGTACTTC.

This clonotype was observed a handful of times. The rearrangement uses TRBV27 and TRBJ2-3; TRBD2 matches 10 bases. CDR3 length equals 18 residues. J gave up 6 bases and V 5 bases, and 17 bases lay outside the gene matches. CDR1 and CDR2 (germline): MNHEY, SMNVEV (reference sequence). CDR3 residues: CASSPRTSGPEWSDTQYF. The CDR3 region has the DNA TGTGCCAGCAGTCCCCGGACTAGCGGCCCGGAGTGGTCCGATACGCAGTATTTT.

This chain connects TRBV7-9 to TRBJ2-6; D is uncertain. The V end was cut by 8 bases, the J end by 1 base, with 9 bases between. The germline V gene has CDR1 SEHNR and CDR2 FQNEAQ (reference sequence). The CDR3 spans 14 residues. The CDR3 protein is CASRQGSGANVLTF. Here the CDR3 DNA reads TGTGCCAGCCGACAAGGGTCTGGGGCCAACGTCCTGACTTTC.

The V call is TRBV5-1, the J call TRBJ1-1; D uncertain. V lost 7 bases and J lost 0, with 13 bases in between. The germline gives CDR1 SGHRS, CDR2 YFSETQ. The CDR3 has 14 residues. The CDR3 DNA sequence: TGCGCCAGCTGCTCCCTTGGGGTGAACACTGAAGCTTTCTTT. Protein product: CASCSLGVNTEAFF.

This clonotype was counted only a few times. The rearrangement uses TRBV4-3 and TRBJ2-7; 9 bases agree with TRBD2. V lost 4 bases, J lost 3 bases, and 4 bases stayed unmatched. The CDR3 is 14 residues long. The germline V gene encodes CDR1 LGHNA and CDR2 YSLEER. The CDR3: CASSPAGGLYEQYF. In DNA form, the CDR3 reads TGCGCCAGCAGCCCAGCGGGAGGACTCTACGAGCAGTACTTC.

This clonotype was counted between two and nine times. The CDR3 here is CASRFGTSGGVTYNEQFF. CDR3 sequence (DNA): TGTGCCAGCAGGTTCGGGACTAGCGGGGGAGTAACCTACAATGAGCAGTTCTTC. The chain recombines TRBV12-3 or TRBV12-4 with TRBJ2-1; 14 bases line up with TRBD2. J was trimmed by 2 bases and V by 6 bases; bases with no gene match: 9. The CDR3 is made up of 18 amino acids.

The genes are TRBV5-1 and TRBJ1-1, with D possibly TRBD1 on 5 matching bases. Trimming took off 4 bases at V and 0 bases at J, with 13 bases between the two ends. The germline CDR1 and CDR2 sequences are SGHRS and YFSETQ. The CDR3 extends over 15 amino acids. The CDR3 is CASSPAGGLNTEAFF. The DNA for the CDR3 is TGCGCCAGCAGCCCGGCGGGGGGACTGAACACTGAAGCTTTCTTT.

This clonotype has just a few counts. The chain has TRBV18 and TRBJ2-1; D may be TRBD2 (6 bases). Germline V CDR1 and CDR2: KGHSH, LQKENI. V gave up 6 bases and J gave up 0 bases, with 9 bases separating them. The length of the CDR3 is 14 residues. DNA of the CDR3: TGTGCCAGCTCGGTGGGAGGCTCCTACAATGAGCAGTTCTTC. This gives the protein CASSVGGSYNEQFF.

This clonotype was found a few times. The genes are TRBV29-1 and TRBJ2-1, with 14 bases aligning to TRBD2. After removal of 7 bases from V and 4 bases from J, the junction contained 6 bases not matched to a gene. CDR3 length equals 15 residues. Germline assignment: CDR1 SQVTM and CDR2 ANQGSEA. CDR3 nucleotides: TGCAGCGCTTTGGGACTAGCGGGAGTATACAATGAGCAGTTCTTC. This encodes CSALGLAGVYNEQFF.

This chain uses TRBV20-1 with TRBJ1-1; D is undetermined. Germline values: CDR1 DFQATT, CDR2 SNEGSKA (reference sequence). The CDR3 covers 14 residues. Trimming shortened V by 6 bases and J by 0 bases, and 14 bases separated the two germline ends. CDR3: CSAPERQVNTEAFF. The CDR3 DNA is TGCAGTGCCCCCGAGCGCCAGGTGAACACTGAAGCTTTCTTT.

This chain connects TRBV2 to TRBJ2-1, with 12 positions matching TRBD2. The CDR3 has 15 residues. J lost 5 bases, V lost 8 bases, and 7 bases had no gene match. Germline assignment: CDR1 SNHLY and CDR2 FYNNEI. CDR3 bases: TGTGCCAGCCGGGCTAGCGGGAGGGCCGACAATGAGCAGTTCTTC. Protein sequence: CASRASGRADNEQFF.

This chain connects TRBV20-1 to TRBJ1-2, with D unresolved. V lost 0 bases and J lost 8, with 10 bases in between. CDR1 DFQATT and CDR2 SNEGSKA come from the germline V gene (reference sequence). There are 12 residues in the CDR3. The chain's CDR3 is CSARDLPGGYTF. CDR3 bases: TGCAGTGCTAGAGATCTTCCTGGCGGCTACACCTTC.

This sequence joins TRBV7-3 and TRBJ2-3; no firm D call. V was cut by 1 base and J by 6 bases, with 8 bases left in between. The CDR3 is 13 residues long. Germline values: CDR1 SGHTA, CDR2 FQGTGA. The DNA for the CDR3 is TGTGCCAGCAGCTTAAGCCCCATGGATACGCAGTATTTT. It codes for CASSLSPMDTQYF.

V and J are TRBV15 and TRBJ2-3; D unclear. CDR3 size: 16 residues. Trimming removed 0 bases from V and 2 bases from J, with 12 bases in between. Per the germline V gene, CDR1 is LNHNV and CDR2 is YYDKDF (reference sequence). CDR3: CATSRDGSIPTDTQYF. CDR3 nucleotide sequence: TGTGCCACCAGCAGAGATGGTAGCATCCCCACAGATACGCAGTATTTT.

The chain couples TRBV11-2 to TRBJ2-5, with 9 bases aligning to TRBD2. CDR3 size: 16 residues. Losses at the gene ends were 5 bases for V and 4 bases for J; bases not matched to a gene: 11. Germline-derived CDR1 and CDR2 are SGHAT and FQNNGV. CDR3 nucleotide sequence: TGTGCCAGCAGCACTTTGGGTAGCGGGGGAAGAGAGACCCAGTACTTC. Protein sequence: CASSTLGSGGRETQYF.

This clonotype was detected only a few times. The chain couples TRBV7-9 to TRBJ2-5; no clear D gene. The CDR3 loop spans 13 amino acids. Germline V gene lookup returns CDR1 SEHNR and CDR2 FQNEAQ (reference sequence). The V end lost 6 bases, the J end lost 1 base, and 9 bases lay between the germline ends. The CDR3 nucleotides read TGTGCCAGCAGAGCCAGCTTCCAAGAGACCCAGTACTTC. Translation gives CASRASFQETQYF. Drawing the rest from reference TRBV7-9 and TRBJ2-5, the complete variable domain is DTGVSQNPRHKITKRGQNVTFRCDPISEHNRLYWYRQTLGQGPEFLTYFQNEAQLEKSRLLSDRFSAERPKGSFSTLEIQRTEQGDSAMYLCASRASFQETQYFGPGTRLLVL.

This chain connects TRBV7-2 to TRBJ2-3, with D possibly being TRBD2 (6 bases). Trimming took off 3 bases at V and 1 base at J, with 14 bases between the two ends. Germline V CDR1 and CDR2: SGHTA, FQGNSA. This CDR3 contains 16 residues. CDR3 bases: TGTGCCAGCAGCTTCGGGGGAGTCAAGCGCACAGATACGCAGTATTTT. It codes for CASSFGGVKRTDTQYF.

The chain uses TRBV5-1 and TRBJ1-1; tentatively, D is TRBD1 (5 bases). This CDR3 is 15 amino acids long. Germline V CDR1 and CDR2: SGHRS, YFSETQ. V was shortened by 4 bases and J by 0 bases, with 13 bases between the two germline ends. The CDR3 DNA follows: TGCGCCAGCAGCCATCGGGACGGACTGAACACTGAAGCTTTCTTT. As protein: CASSHRDGLNTEAFF.

This clonotype came up a few times. The chain recombines TRBV9 with TRBJ1-2, with 12 positions matching TRBD1. The V and J ends lost 3 bases and 3 bases, in that order; junction bases with no gene match: 3. Germline V gives CDR1 SGDLS, CDR2 YYNGEE. The CDR3 sequence is 15 residues long. The CDR3 coding sequence is TGTGCCAGCAGCGGAAGGGACAGGGGGCACTATGGCTACACCTTC. As protein: CASSGRDRGHYGYTF. Looking up the rest from reference TRBV9 and TRBJ1-2 gives the full variable domain: DSGVTQTPKHLITATGQRVTLRCSPRSGDLSVYWYQQSLDQGLQFLIQYYNGEERAKGNILERFSAQQFPDLHSELNLSSLELGDSALYFCASSGRDRGHYGYTFGSGTRLTVV.

In this sample, this clonotype turned up a few times. This chain joins TRBV7-2 and TRBJ1-5, with D perhaps TRBD1 (5 bases). V lost 4 bases, J lost 9 bases, and 19 bases lay in between. Germline V gives CDR1 SGHTA, CDR2 FQGNSA. The CDR3 sequence is 15 residues long. CDR3 amino acids: CASSYSTAPGGPQHF. The DNA for the CDR3 is TGTGCCAGCAGCTATTCGACAGCGCCGGGAGGGCCCCAGCATTTT.

This clonotype was seen a few times. The V gene is TRBV6-5, the J gene TRBJ2-7, with D tentatively TRBD2 (6 bases). The CDR3 has 13 residues. Per the germline V gene, CDR1 is MNHEY and CDR2 is SVGAGI. V gave up 6 bases and J gave up 5 bases, with 14 bases separating them. CDR3 loop: CASSLGGVHEQYF. Written as DNA, the CDR3 is TGTGCCAGCAGCCTTGGCGGGGTCCACGAGCAGTACTTC.

This clonotype turned up a few times. V is TRBV18 and J is TRBJ1-1; 7 bases agree with TRBD1. Germline CDR1 and CDR2: KGHSH and LQKENI. The CDR3 sequence is 16 residues long. The J segment lost 0 bases and the V segment lost 0 bases, leaving 4 bases of the junction unmatched. The CDR3 region has the DNA TGTGCCAGCTCACCACCGCTGACAGGGCTGAACACTGAAGCTTTCTTT. Its translation: CASSPPLTGLNTEAFF.